The 10 T cell receptor beta chains below come from one sample, sequenced in a study of beta chain features in type 1 diabetes. Every bit of the isolated RNA underwent reverse transcription, so sequencing read expressed TCRB transcripts. The table came from immunoSEQ multiplex PCR; TCRdb's copy has only in-frame clones and leaves some out. This table holds 860,000 or so clones, 15% to 20% found once. The sequenced sample was naive CD4+ T cells from blood. The source is a woman aged 18-29 years in good health.

The chain has TRBV9 and TRBJ2-1, with 9 bases lining up with TRBD2. The CDR3 length is 17 residues. Trimming took 2 bases from V and 1 from J; bases not matched to a gene: 7. Germline V gene sequence: CDR1 SGDLS, CDR2 YYNGEE. The CDR3 here is CASSVGGRALSYNEQFF. CDR3 bases: TGTGCCAGCAGCGTTGGCGGGAGGGCCCTTTCCTACAATGAGCAGTTCTTC.

The chain uses TRBV18 and TRBJ1-3, with 7 bases fitting TRBD1. After removal of 3 bases from V and 2 bases from J, the junction contained 4 bases not matched to a gene. CDR1 is KGHSH, CDR2 LQKENI, per germline. CDR3 length: 15 amino acids. CDR3 sequence reads: CASSPGQPAGNTIYF. The CDR3 coding sequence is TGTGCCAGCTCACCGGGACAGCCAGCTGGAAACACCATATATTTT.

In this sample, this clone turned up a few times. The rearrangement uses TRBV5-6 and TRBJ2-7, with TRBD1 as a possible D gene (6 bases). There are 14 residues in the CDR3. The V end lost 3 bases, the J end lost 4 bases, and 14 bases lay between the germline ends. Germline assignment: CDR1 SGHDT and CDR2 YYEEEE. In DNA form, the CDR3 reads TGTGCCAGCAGCTCCAGATACAGGGTGTACGAGCAGTACTTC. Its translation: CASSSRYRVYEQYF. Full variable domain (rest looked up from reference TRBV5-6 and TRBJ2-7): DAGVTQSPTHLIKTRGQQVTLRCSPKSGHDTVSWYQQALGQGPQFIFQYYEEEERQRGNFPDRFSGHQFPNYSSELNVNALLLGDSALYLCASSSRYRVYEQYFGPGTRLTVT.

This chain uses TRBV2 with TRBJ1-1; D unclear. CDR3 length: 13 residues. V dropped 3 bases and J dropped 1 base, with 6 bases sitting between them. Germline V gene lookup returns CDR1 SNHLY and CDR2 FYNNEI. The CDR3 here is CASSDLGNTEAFF. CDR3 in DNA: TGTGCCAGCAGTGATTTGGGGAACACTGAAGCTTTCTTT. Using reference TRBV2 and TRBJ1-1 for the parts outside the CDR3, the full variable domain is EPEVTQTPSHQVTQMGQEVILRCVPISNHLYFYWYRQILGQKVEFLVSFYNNEISEKSEIFDDQFSVERPDGSNFTLKIRSTKLEDSAMYFCASSDLGNTEAFFGQGTRLTVV.

The rearrangement links TRBV18 to TRBJ2-2, with a weak D call TRBD1 (8 bases). V gave up 3 bases and J gave up 0 bases, with 17 bases separating them. Germline V gene lookup returns CDR1 KGHSH and CDR2 LQKENI. This CDR3 is 18 amino acids long. The CDR3 reads CASSPLTGGGPNTGELFF. In nucleotides, the CDR3 is TGTGCCAGCTCACCCCTTACAGGGGGAGGGCCGAACACCGGGGAGCTGTTTTTT.

The V and J genes are TRBV6-5 and TRBJ2-6; D gene uncertain. Trimming shortened V by 5 bases and J by 3 bases, and 8 bases separated the two germline ends. This CDR3 region has 14 residues. In germline, CDR1 is MNHEY, CDR2 SVGAGI. CDR3 residues: CASSTRYGANVLTF. CDR3 sequence (DNA): TGTGCCAGCAGTACCCGTTATGGGGCCAACGTCCTGACTTTC.

This chain links TRBV28 with TRBJ2-5; 9 positions match TRBD2. The CDR3 is 15 amino acids. Germline trimming cut 6 bases from V and 5 bases from J; bases unmatched to any gene: 10. The germline V gene encodes CDR1 MDHEN and CDR2 SYDVKM. DNA for the CDR3: TGTGCCAGCAGCCCCGGGACTAGCCGGGGGGAGACCCAGTACTTC. Encoded protein: CASSPGTSRGETQYF.

The chain is built from TRBV5-1 and TRBJ2-7, with TRBD1 matching over 7 bases. CDR1 is SGHRS, CDR2 YFSETQ, per germline. The length of the CDR3 is 14 residues. J lost 6 bases, V lost 0 bases, and 6 bases had no gene match. The CDR3 nucleotides are TGCGCCAGCAGCTTGGCTCGGACAGGCTTCGAGCAGTACTTC. Translated: CASSLARTGFEQYF.

This chain links TRBV10-2 with TRBJ2-1, with a tentative D call TRBD2 (6 bases). CDR3 size: 16 residues. The germline V gene has CDR1 WSHSY and CDR2 SAAADI. Trimming took off 0 bases at V and 3 bases at J, with 12 bases between the two ends. The chain's CDR3 is CASSESLALRYNEQFF. DNA for the CDR3: TGCGCCAGCAGTGAGTCGCTAGCGCTTCGCTACAATGAGCAGTTCTTC.

In its sample, this clone was seen a few times. The rearrangement uses TRBV14 and TRBJ2-2; no clear D. Germline loops: CDR1 SGHDN, CDR2 FVKESK. The V end was cut by 4 bases, the J end by 7 bases, with 4 bases between. This CDR3 has 11 amino acids. CDR3 nucleotide sequence: TGTGCCAGCAGCCGGAGCGGGGAGCTGTTTTTT. Translating it yields CASSRSGELFF.